This T cell receptor beta chain was captured in a study of T cells in Graves' hyperthyroidism and ophthalmopathy (dated by TCRdb to the late 2010s). Regarding the research as a whole: Peripheral blood was collected at initial diagnosis, before any treatment. A discovery cohort of around 100 patients, roughly 45 with Graves' ophthalmopathy and about 60 with stable Graves' hyperthyroidism, was used to find distinguishing TCR V-J signatures. Prospective prediction of ophthalmopathy was tested in an independent validation cohort consisting of 18 hyperthyroidism patients and over 15 patients who later progressed to ophthalmopathy. The roughly 100 discovery patients were randomly split 7:3 into training and test sets. In several Graves' hyperthyroidism patients, the study also compared T-cell repertoires from thyroid tissue with T-cell repertoires from blood. Once sampling was done, hyperthyroidism patients were given methimazole at a starting dose of 30 mg daily, whereas ophthalmopathy patients were given high-dose intravenous methylprednisolone. According to the paper, TCR Vbeta CDR3 sequencing was carried out on some 130 peripheral blood samples, which came from 40 to 45 ophthalmopathy, 75 or so hyperthyroidism and approximately 17 progressor patients. What the work shows at the level of the full study, not this receptor alone: A 13 V-J signature model separated ophthalmopathy from stable hyperthyroidism, with about 90% sensitivity and about 81% specificity in cross-validation and 80%/75% in testing. No statistical method was used to set the sample size in advance, and investigators knew the group allocation. Most expanded thyroid clonotypes (frequency above 0.001) were also detected in blood, suggesting blood repertoires may reflect thyroid immune responses. During validation, the model predicted progression to ophthalmopathy a median of around 6 months ahead of onset, with around 65% sensitivity and 72% to 85% specificity.

Amplification of TCR beta CDR3 regions was carried out from RNA transcripts. For the first round of RT-PCR on the TCR CDR3, the HTBI primer set was used together with the Qiagen OneStep RT-PCR kit. A second multiplex PCR round built the libraries, followed by size selection and purification. The libraries were sequenced on an Illumina HiSeq2000 using paired-end 100 bp reads. The authors' pipeline ran thus. SOAPnuke was used to process the raw data, throwing out any read that contained adapters or uncalled bases, had a mean Phred below 15, or lacked an exact constant-primer or identifier match. COPE v1.2.5 was used to merge the high-quality paired reads, and each unique nucleotide sequence was defined as a clonotype. MiTCR v1.1 was used to align the clonotypes against IMGT TRBV, TRBD and TRBJ reference segments. Analysis was restricted to V-J combinations with a frequency above 0.0001, which covered roughly 99% of repertoires. The TCS score was defined as F50 (clonal expansion) divided by E x V (chaos), with BLOSUM62-based TCRdist calculated between CDR3 peptides within each V-J. Welch's t-statistics and random forest reduced fewer than 600 V-J features to 10 to 15, which were used in a naive Bayes classifier (R e1071). TCRdb trimmed public reads at Q25 via fastp, called clones via MiXCR and kept in-frame beta chains. Under each unique CDR3 protein, matching rows form one entry showing the most common genes and DNA. In this record, the V and J calls reflect TCRdb's handling and not the investigators' own analysis. A total of hundreds of thousands of distinct CDR3 sequences appear in this sample, 22% of them only once. 45% to 55% of the sample lies in the top ten.

This clonotype was seen more than once but under ten times. It lacks a known antigen. Per-nucleotide qualities are absent, and no much larger clonotype sits a single base away. A distance of 14 bases separates the germline ends of V and J, which lose 6 bases and 3 bases respectively. Reading from cysteine to phenylalanine, the CDR3 counts 15 amino acids. Just CDR3 DNA is preserved here, 45 bases in frame from base 1. Moderately to severely active disease, a Clinical Activity Score of at least 3, a NOSPECS grade of at least 4, and a duration under 3 months were present in ophthalmopathy patients. Any patient with an uncontrolled infection, another autoimmune disease, pregnancy or lactation was excluded. Diagnoses were established on the basis of clinical symptoms, serum thyroxine and TRAb, thyroid ultrasound, and orbital computed tomography. Ficoll-Paque density gradient centrifugation was used to isolate PBMCs from about 10 ml of fresh peripheral blood. Total RNA was extracted with Trizol reagent, and quality was checked on an Agilent 2100 Bioanalyzer.

The receptor chain draws on TRBV12-3 or TRBV12-4 and TRBJ2-2; the D gene could be TRBD1 or TRBD2, each one agreeing over 5 bases. The origin of this receptor is a woman in her 70s with Graves' ophthalmopathy. The sample comprised blood. The bases read TGTGCCAGCAGAGCCGGGACGGTTTACACCGGGGAGCTGTTTTTT. Translated, this is CASRAGTVYTGELFF.